This TCR beta chain is from a study of blood T cell repertoires in COVID-19. V lost 1 base and J lost 8, with 15 bases in between. The CDR3 length is 15 residues. The germline gives CDR1 MNHEY, CDR2 SVGAGI. The method was immunoSEQ multiplex PCR; TCRdb's version includes in-frame clones alone and lacks a portion of them. The sample contains tens of thousands of clones, 65% to 85% of which appear only once. V is TRBV6-5 and J is TRBJ2-1, with a tentative D call TRBD2 (6 bases). The sequenced material came from peripheral blood. This TCR came from a woman aged 60 to 75 with acute or convalescent COVID-19. This chain's CDR3 is CASSYLGGNKDEQFF. In DNA form, the CDR3 reads TGTGCCAGCAGTTACTTGGGCGGGAATAAAGATGAGCAGTTCTTC.